These T cell receptor beta chains were read from a single sample in a study of cytotoxic CD8 clonotypes in ibrutinib-treated CLL. Clones were sequenced by immunoSEQ multiplex PCR, and TCRdb holds only the in-frame ones, with some missing. The profile shows 300,000 to 400,000 clones, over 60% of them singletons. The sequencing here drew on PBMCs, taken after 36 months of ibrutinib treatment. The receptors here all came from a human donor with chronic lymphocytic leukemia. CDR3s include the opening cysteine and the closing phenylalanine or tryptophan. The order of the fields is D gene, J gene, V gene, clone size, CDR3 DNA, CDR3 protein. D genes are given only for firm matches. Clone sizes are given selectively: once, few, many, or a class where the clone is expanded.

- TRBJ2-7 TRBV6-5 - TGTGCCAGCAGTTACAACAGGGCAGGCTACGAGCAGTACTTC CASSYNRAGYEQYF
- TRBJ1-4 TRBV6-1 - TGTGCCAGCAGCCAGGGTGGCTGGAACGAAAAACTGTTTTTT CASSQGGWNEKLFF
- TRBJ1-2 TRBV9 few TGTGCCAGCAGCGTAGGAAGGGGCCCCTATGGCTACACCTTC CASSVGRGPYGYTF
- TRBJ2-7 TRBV28 - TGTGCCAGCCGATCTCCACTACCCGCTTCCTACGAGCAGTACTTC CASRSPLPASYEQYF
TRBD2 TRBJ2-7 TRBV7-3 once TGTGCCAGCAGCCGGGGTGTGGGAGGGCCCTACGAGCAGTACTTC CASSRGVGGPYEQYF
- TRBJ2-6 TRBV4-3 - TGCGCCAGCAGCCAAGTCCAGCGGATCTCTGGGGCCAACGTCCCGACTTTC CASSQVQRISGANVPTF
TRBD2 TRBJ2-7 TRBV25-1 - TGTGCCAGCAGTGAAACGGGACTAGCGGGAGTGGGAGAGCAGTACTTC CASSETGLAGVGEQYF
- TRBJ2-3 TRBV4-1 few TGCGCCAGCAGCGTCTATTCGGGTTACGATACGCAGTATTTT CASSVYSGYDTQYF
- TRBJ1-4 TRBV9 - TGTGCCAGCAAGGCAGAAGGATCCACCGAAAAACTGTTTTTT CASKAEGSTEKLFF
- TRBJ1-1 TRBV18 - TGTGCCAGCTCACCGGGGGGATTTGGAGCTTTCTTT CASSPGGFGAFF
- TRBJ1-5 TRBV6-5 - TGTGCCAGCAGTTACGGAAGGGGAAGCAATCAGCCCCAGCATTTT CASSYGRGSNQPQHF
- TRBJ1-2 TRBV5-1 few TGCGCCAGCAGCTTGAGTGGGGGTAGAGGCTACACCTTC CASSLSGGRGYTF
- TRBJ2-5 TRBV7-6 - TGTGCCAGCAGCTTGACTAGAGGGGAGACCCAGTACTTC CASSLTRGETQYF
- TRBJ2-7 TRBV5-6 once TGTGCCAGCAGCTTGATAGCAGGGAACGAGCAGTACTTC CASSLIAGNEQYF
TRBD1 TRBJ2-7 TRBV5-5 few TGTGCCAGCAGCTTGGGACAGGGCTTCTACGAGCAGTACTTC CASSLGQGFYEQYF
TRBD1 TRBJ2-1 TRBV29-1 - TGCAGCGTTGGACGAAGACAGGGGTTCGGGTCTCGGGACAATGAGCAGTTCTTC CSVGRRQGFGSRDNEQFF